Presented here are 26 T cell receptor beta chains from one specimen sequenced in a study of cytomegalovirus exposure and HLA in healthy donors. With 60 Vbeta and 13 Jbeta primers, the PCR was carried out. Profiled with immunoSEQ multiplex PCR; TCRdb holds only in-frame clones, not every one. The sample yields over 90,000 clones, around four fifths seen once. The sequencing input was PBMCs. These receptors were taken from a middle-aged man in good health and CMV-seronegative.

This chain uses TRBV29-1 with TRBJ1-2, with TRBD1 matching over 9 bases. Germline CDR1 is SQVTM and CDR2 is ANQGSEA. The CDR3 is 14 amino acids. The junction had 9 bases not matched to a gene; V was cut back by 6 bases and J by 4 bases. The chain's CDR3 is CSVWTGEAPYGYTF. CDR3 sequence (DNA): TGCAGCGTATGGACAGGGGAGGCCCCCTATGGCTACACCTTC.

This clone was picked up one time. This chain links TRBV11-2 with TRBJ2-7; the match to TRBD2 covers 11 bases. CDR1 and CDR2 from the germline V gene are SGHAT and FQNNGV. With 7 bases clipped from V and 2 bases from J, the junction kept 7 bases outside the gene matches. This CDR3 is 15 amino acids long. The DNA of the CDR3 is TGTGCCAGCACGCATAGCGGGGGGGCAGCCTACGAGCAGTACTTC. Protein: CASTHSGGAAYEQYF. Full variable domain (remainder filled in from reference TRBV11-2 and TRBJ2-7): EAGVAQSPRYKIIEKRQSVAFWCNPISGHATLYWYQQILGQGPKLLIQFQNNGVVDDSQLPKDRFSAERLKGVDSTLKIQPAKLEDSAVYLCASTHSGGAAYEQYFGPGTRLTVT.

The CDR3 DNA follows: TGTGCCAGCAGTTACGCGGGGGTGGACACTGAAGCTTTCTTT. This codes for CASSYAGVDTEAFF. The chain is built from TRBV6-6 and TRBJ1-1; D may be TRBD1 (5 bases). The V gene lost 2 bases and the J gene lost 3 bases, with 10 bases spanning the gap. This CDR3 contains 14 residues. Germline loops: CDR1 MNHNY, CDR2 SVGAGI (reference sequence).

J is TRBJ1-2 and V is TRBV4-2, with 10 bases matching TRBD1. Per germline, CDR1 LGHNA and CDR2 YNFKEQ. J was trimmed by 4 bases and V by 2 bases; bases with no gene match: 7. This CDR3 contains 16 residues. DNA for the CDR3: TGTGCCAGCAGCCAAACGACAGGGGGCGTTTTCTATGGCTACACCTTC. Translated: CASSQTTGGVFYGYTF.

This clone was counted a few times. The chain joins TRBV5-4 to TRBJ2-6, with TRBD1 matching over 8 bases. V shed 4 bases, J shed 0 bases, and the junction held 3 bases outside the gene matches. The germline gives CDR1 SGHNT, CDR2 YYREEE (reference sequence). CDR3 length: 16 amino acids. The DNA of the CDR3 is TGTGCCAGCAGCCCGACAGGGGACTCTGGGGCCAACGTCCTGACTTTC. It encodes CASSPTGDSGANVLTF.

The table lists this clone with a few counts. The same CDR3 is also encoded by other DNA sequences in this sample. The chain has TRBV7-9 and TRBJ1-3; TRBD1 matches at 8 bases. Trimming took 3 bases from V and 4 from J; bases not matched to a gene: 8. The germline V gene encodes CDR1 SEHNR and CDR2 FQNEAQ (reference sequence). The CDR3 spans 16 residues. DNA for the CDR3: TGTGCCAGCAGCTTGGACAGGGCTACTTACGGAAACACCATATATTTT. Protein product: CASSLDRATYGNTIYF.

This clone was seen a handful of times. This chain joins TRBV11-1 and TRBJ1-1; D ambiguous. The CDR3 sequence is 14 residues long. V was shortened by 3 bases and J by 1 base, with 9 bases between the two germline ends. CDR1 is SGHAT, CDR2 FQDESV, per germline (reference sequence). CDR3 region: CASSLAGSNTEAFF. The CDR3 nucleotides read TGTGCCAGCAGCTTGGCAGGATCGAACACTGAAGCTTTCTTT.

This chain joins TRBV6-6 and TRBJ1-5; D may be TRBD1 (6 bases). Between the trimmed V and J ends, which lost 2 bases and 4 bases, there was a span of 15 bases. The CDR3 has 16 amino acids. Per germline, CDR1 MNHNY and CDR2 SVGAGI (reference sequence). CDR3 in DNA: TGTGCCAGCAGTTACACCACAGGGCCTTGGAATCAGCCCCAGCATTTT. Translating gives CASSYTTGPWNQPQHF.

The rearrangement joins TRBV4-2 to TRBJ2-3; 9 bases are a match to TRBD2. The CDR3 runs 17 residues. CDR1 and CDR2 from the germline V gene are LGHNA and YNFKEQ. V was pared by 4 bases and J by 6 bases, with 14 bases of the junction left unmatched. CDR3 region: CASSRGGGRGPSDTQYF. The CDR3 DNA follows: TGTGCCAGCAGCCGCGGGGGGGGTAGAGGCCCCTCTGATACGCAGTATTTT.

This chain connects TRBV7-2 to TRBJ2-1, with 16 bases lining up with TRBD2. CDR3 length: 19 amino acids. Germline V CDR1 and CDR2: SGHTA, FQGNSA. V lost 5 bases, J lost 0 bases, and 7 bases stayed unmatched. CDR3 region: CASSQGTSGGVGSYNEQFF. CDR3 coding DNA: TGTGCCAGCAGCCAGGGGACTAGCGGGGGGGTTGGCTCCTACAATGAGCAGTTCTTC.

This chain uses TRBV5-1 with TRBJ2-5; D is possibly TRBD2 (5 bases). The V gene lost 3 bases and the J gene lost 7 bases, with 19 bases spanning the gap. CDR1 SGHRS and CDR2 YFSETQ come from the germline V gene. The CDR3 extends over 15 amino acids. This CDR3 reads CASSSPLGNFGTQYF. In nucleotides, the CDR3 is TGCGCCAGCAGCTCCCCACTAGGGAACTTTGGGACCCAGTACTTC.

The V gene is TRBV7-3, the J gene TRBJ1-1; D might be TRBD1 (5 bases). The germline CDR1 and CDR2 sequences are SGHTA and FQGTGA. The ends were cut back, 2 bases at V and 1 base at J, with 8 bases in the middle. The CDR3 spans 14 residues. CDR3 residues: CASSLSGENTEAFF. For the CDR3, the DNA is TGTGCCAGCAGCTTATCGGGGGAGAACACTGAAGCTTTCTTT.

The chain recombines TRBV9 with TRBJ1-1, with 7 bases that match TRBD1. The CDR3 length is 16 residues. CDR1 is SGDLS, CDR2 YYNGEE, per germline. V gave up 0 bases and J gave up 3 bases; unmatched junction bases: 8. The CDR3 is CASSVGEGAVDTEAFF. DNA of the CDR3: TGTGCCAGCAGCGTAGGCGAGGGGGCGGTTGACACTGAAGCTTTCTTT.

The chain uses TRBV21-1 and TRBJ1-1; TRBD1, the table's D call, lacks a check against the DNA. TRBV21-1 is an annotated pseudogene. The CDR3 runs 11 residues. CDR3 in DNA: TGTGCCAGCCTGAAGACAGGAGAAGCTTTCTTT. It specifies CASLKTGEAFF.

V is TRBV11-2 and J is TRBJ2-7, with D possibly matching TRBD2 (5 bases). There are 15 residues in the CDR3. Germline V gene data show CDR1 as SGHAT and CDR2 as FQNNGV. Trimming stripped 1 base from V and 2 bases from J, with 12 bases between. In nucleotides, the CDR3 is TGTGCCAGCAGCTTAGGATATCGGGGAACCTACGAGCAGTACTTC. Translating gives CASSLGYRGTYEQYF. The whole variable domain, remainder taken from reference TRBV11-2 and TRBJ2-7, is EAGVAQSPRYKIIEKRQSVAFWCNPISGHATLYWYQQILGQGPKLLIQFQNNGVVDDSQLPKDRFSAERLKGVDSTLKIQPAKLEDSAVYLCASSLGYRGTYEQYFGPGTRLTVT.

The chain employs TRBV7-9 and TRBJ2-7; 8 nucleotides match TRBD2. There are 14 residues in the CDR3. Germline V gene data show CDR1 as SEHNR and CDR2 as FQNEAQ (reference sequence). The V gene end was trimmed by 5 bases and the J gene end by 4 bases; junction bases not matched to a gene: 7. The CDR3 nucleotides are TGTGCCAGCAGCCGAACGGGGGGGGATTACGAGCAGTACTTC. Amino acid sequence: CASSRTGGDYEQYF.

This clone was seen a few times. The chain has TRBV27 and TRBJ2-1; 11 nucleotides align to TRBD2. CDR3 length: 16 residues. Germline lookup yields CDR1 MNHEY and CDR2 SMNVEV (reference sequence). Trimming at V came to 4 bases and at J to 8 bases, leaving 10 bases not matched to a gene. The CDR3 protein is CASSWGVAGGQDEQFF. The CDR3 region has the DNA TGTGCCAGCAGTTGGGGAGTAGCGGGGGGGCAGGATGAGCAGTTCTTC.

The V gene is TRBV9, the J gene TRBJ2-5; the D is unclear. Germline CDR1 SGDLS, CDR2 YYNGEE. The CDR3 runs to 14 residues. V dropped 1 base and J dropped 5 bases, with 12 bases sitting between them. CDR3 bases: TGTGCCAGCAGCGTACGAGGATCTCAGGAGACCCAGTACTTC. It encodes CASSVRGSQETQYF.

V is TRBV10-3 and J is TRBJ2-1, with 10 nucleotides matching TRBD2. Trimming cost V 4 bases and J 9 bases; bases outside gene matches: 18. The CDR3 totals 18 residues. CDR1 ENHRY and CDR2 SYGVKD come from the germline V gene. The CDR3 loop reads CAISGEAQRGGGRAEQFF. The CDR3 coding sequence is TGTGCCATCAGTGGGGAGGCTCAGCGGGGGGGCGGTCGAGCTGAGCAGTTCTTC.

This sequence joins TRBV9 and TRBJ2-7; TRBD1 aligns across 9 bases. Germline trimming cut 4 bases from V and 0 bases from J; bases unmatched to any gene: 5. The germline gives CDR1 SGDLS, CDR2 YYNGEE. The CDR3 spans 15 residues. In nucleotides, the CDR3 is TGTGCCAGCAGCCCAGGGACAGGGAGCTCCTACGAGCAGTACTTC. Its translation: CASSPGTGSSYEQYF.

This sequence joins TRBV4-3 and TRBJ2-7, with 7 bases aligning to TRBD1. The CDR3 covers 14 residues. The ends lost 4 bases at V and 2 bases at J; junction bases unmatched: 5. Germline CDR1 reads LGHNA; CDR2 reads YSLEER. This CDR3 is CASSLRDRAYEQYF. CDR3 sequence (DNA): TGCGCCAGCAGCCTCCGGGACAGAGCCTACGAGCAGTACTTC.

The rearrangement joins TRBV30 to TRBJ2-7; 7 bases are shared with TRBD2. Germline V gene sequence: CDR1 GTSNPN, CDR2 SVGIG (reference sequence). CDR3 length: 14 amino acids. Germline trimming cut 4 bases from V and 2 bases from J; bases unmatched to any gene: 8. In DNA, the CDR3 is TGTGCCTGGACGCGTAATAGCGGGCCCTACGAGCAGTACTTC. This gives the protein CAWTRNSGPYEQYF.

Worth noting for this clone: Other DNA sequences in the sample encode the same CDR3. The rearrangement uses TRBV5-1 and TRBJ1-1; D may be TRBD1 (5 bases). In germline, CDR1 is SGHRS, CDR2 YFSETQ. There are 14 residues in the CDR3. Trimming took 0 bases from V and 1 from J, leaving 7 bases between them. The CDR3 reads CASSLATENTEAFF. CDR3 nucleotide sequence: TGCGCCAGCAGCTTGGCGACAGAGAACACTGAAGCTTTCTTT. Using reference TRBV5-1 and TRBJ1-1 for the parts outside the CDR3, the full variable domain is KAGVTQTPRYLIKTRGQQVTLSCSPISGHRSVSWYQQTPGQGLQFLFEYFSETQRNKGNFPGRFSGRQFSNSRSEMNVSTLELGDSALYLCASSLATENTEAFFGQGTRLTVV.

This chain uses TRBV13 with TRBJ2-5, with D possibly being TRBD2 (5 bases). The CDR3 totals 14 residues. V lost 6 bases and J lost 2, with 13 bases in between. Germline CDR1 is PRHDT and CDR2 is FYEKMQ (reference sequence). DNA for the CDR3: TGTGCCAGCAGAACCGGACTGCCACAAGAGACCCAGTACTTC. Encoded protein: CASRTGLPQETQYF.

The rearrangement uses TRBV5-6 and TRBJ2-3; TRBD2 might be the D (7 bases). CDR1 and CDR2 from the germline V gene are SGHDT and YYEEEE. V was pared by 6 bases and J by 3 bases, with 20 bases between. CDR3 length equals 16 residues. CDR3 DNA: TGTGCCAGCACCCTCTCACAGGGAGGGAGTACAGATACGCAGTATTTT. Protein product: CASTLSQGGSTDTQYF.

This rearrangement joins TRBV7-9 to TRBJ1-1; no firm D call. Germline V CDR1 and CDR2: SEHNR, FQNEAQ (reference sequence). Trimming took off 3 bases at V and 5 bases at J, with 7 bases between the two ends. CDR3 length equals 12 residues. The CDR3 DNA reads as TGTGCCAGCAGCTTTACGGGGACTGAAGCTTTCTTT. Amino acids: CASSFTGTEAFF.